Shown below are 21 T cell receptor beta chains from a single sample sequenced in a study of blood T cell repertoires in COVID-19. Data came from immunoSEQ multiplex PCR; TCRdb stores just in-frame clones and leaves some out. The sample records roughly 300,000 clones, around nine tenths being singletons. The sequenced sample was peripheral blood. These receptors originate from a woman under 40 with COVID-19, enrolled during active disease.

This rearrangement joins TRBV5-1 to TRBJ2-5, with 11 positions matching TRBD2. The ends lost 1 base at V and 4 bases at J; junction bases unmatched: 6. From germline, CDR1 is SGHRS and CDR2 YFSETQ. The CDR3 extends over 16 amino acids. CDR3 protein: CASSLQAGTSGETQYF. The CDR3 bases are TGCGCCAGCAGCTTGCAAGCCGGGACTAGCGGAGAGACCCAGTACTTC.

The chain joins TRBV18 to TRBJ1-6; the D is unclear. The CDR3 totals 13 residues. Germline lookup yields CDR1 KGHSH and CDR2 LQKENI. V was clipped by 6 bases and J by 5 bases, with 8 bases between them. The CDR3 DNA sequence: TGTGCCAGCTCCTTGGCAGATAATTCACCCCTCCACTTT. It translates to CASSLADNSPLHF. The complete variable domain, with remaining parts taken from reference TRBV18 and TRBJ1-6, reads NAGVMQNPRHLVRRRGQEARLRCSPMKGHSHVYWYRQLPEEGLKFMVYLQKENIIDESGMPKERFSAEFPKEGPSILRIQQVVRGDSAAYFCASSLADNSPLHFGNGTRLTVT.

CDR3 bases: TGCGCCAGCAGCCAAGATCACGGGGGGCGGTATCAGCCCCAGCATTTT. It specifies CASSQDHGGRYQPQHF. This chain connects TRBV4-1 to TRBJ1-5; the D gene is possibly TRBD1 (6 bases). The V and J ends lost 0 bases and 5 bases respectively, with 14 bases between them. Germline V lookup: CDR1 MGHRA, CDR2 YSYEKL. The CDR3 is 16 amino acids.

V and J are TRBV21-1 and TRBJ1-3. TRBV21-1 is a known pseudogene. This CDR3 has 16 residues. CDR3 region: CASSKAEGGIGNTIYF. CDR3 DNA: TGTGCCAGCAGCAAAGCGGAGGGGGGGATCGGAAACACCATATATTTT.

V and J are TRBV10-2 and TRBJ2-5, with D maybe TRBD2 (6 bases). The CDR3 has 14 amino acids. The germline V and J ends were trimmed by 7 bases and 2 bases, with 14 bases remaining between them. The germline V gene encodes CDR1 WSHSY and CDR2 SAAADI. The CDR3 bases are TGCGCCAGCAAATCCCTCGGGAGACAAGAGACCCAGTACTTC. Protein product: CASKSLGRQETQYF.

This clone has just a few counts. V is TRBV19 and J is TRBJ1-2, with 10 bases aligning to TRBD1. CDR1 and CDR2 (germline): LNHDA, SQIVND (reference sequence). V dropped 4 bases and J dropped 4; count of bases not matched to a gene: 6. The CDR3 totals 15 residues. The CDR3: CASSRRDRGAYGYTF. In nucleotides, the CDR3 is TGTGCCAGTAGTAGGCGGGACAGGGGCGCCTATGGCTACACCTTC.

The DNA for the CDR3 is TGTGCCAGCAGCACCCCCGACCGTCCCCAGGGCACTGAAGCTTTCTTT. Translation gives CASSTPDRPQGTEAFF. The chain has TRBV21-1 and TRBJ1-1; TRBD1, as called in the table, went unchecked against the DNA. TRBV21-1 is given as a pseudogene. The CDR3 spans 16 residues.

The chain is built from TRBV5-4 and TRBJ1-6; no definite D call. This CDR3 contains 16 residues. Between the trimmed V and J ends, which lost 1 base and 10 bases, there was a span of 18 bases. The V gene's germline CDR1 is SGHNT and CDR2 YYREEE (reference sequence). CDR3 loop: CASSLQFGMRESPLHF. The CDR3 DNA follows: TGTGCCAGCAGCTTGCAATTCGGGATGAGGGAATCACCCCTCCACTTT.

V gene TRBV5-6 combines with J gene TRBJ1-2; 9 bases agree with TRBD1. This CDR3 comprises 17 residues. The germline gives CDR1 SGHDT, CDR2 YYEEEE. The ends lost 3 bases at V and 4 bases at J; junction bases unmatched: 13. CDR3 residues: CASSWPRTGVDPYGYTF. In nucleotides, the CDR3 is TGTGCCAGCAGCTGGCCTAGGACAGGGGTAGATCCCTATGGCTACACCTTC. Complete variable domain (other parts from reference TRBV5-6 and TRBJ1-2): DAGVTQSPTHLIKTRGQQVTLRCSPKSGHDTVSWYQQALGQGPQFIFQYYEEEERQRGNFPDRFSGHQFPNYSSELNVNALLLGDSALYLCASSWPRTGVDPYGYTFGSGTRLTVV.

The chain employs TRBV6-5 and TRBJ1-2; D uncertain. The V and J ends lost 8 bases and 8 bases respectively, with 15 bases between them. The CDR3 consists of 12 residues. CDR1 is MNHEY, CDR2 SVGAGI, per germline. CDR3 nucleotide sequence: TGTGCCAGCGCCCAAGTTGGACTAGGCTACACCTTC. It translates to CASAQVGLGYTF.

The chain combines TRBV27 with TRBJ1-4, with a weak D call TRBD1 (6 bases). Germline CDR1 reads MNHEY; CDR2 reads SMNVEV (reference sequence). The CDR3 has 15 residues. V lost 5 bases to trimming and J lost 6 bases, with 16 bases between them. The CDR3 DNA reads TGTGCCAGCAGTGATTATGGGGGCCGTGATGAAAAACTGTTTTTT. This codes for CASSDYGGRDEKLFF.

The chain is built from TRBV18 and TRBJ2-3; tentative D call: TRBD2 (5 bases). This CDR3 contains 15 residues. The V end lost 3 bases, the J end lost 6 bases, and 16 bases lay between the germline ends. The germline V gene has CDR1 KGHSH and CDR2 LQKENI. CDR3 nucleotides: TGTGCCAGCTCACCTCGTAGAGCCGGGGAGGATACGCAGTATTTT. Its protein is CASSPRRAGEDTQYF.

This clone has just one count. This chain joins TRBV11-3 and TRBJ1-1; D remains unclear. V dropped 5 bases and J dropped 1 base, with 14 bases sitting between them. The CDR3 extends over 15 amino acids. CDR1 and CDR2 from the germline V gene are SGHNT and YENEEA. The CDR3 protein is CASSPVAVGNTEAFF. The CDR3, as DNA: TGTGCCAGCAGCCCCGTCGCGGTGGGGAACACTGAAGCTTTCTTT.

The rearrangement joins TRBV9 to TRBJ2-3; 9 nucleotides line up with TRBD1. After removal of 2 bases from V and 3 bases from J, the junction contained 10 bases not matched to a gene. The CDR3 loop spans 17 amino acids. Per germline, CDR1 SGDLS and CDR2 YYNGEE. The CDR3 region has the DNA TGTGCCAGCAGCGTTTCCCCGGGACAGGGTTCGACAGATACGCAGTATTTT. Its translation is CASSVSPGQGSTDTQYF.

The gene calls are TRBV2 and TRBJ2-5, with TRBD1 as a possible D gene (6 bases). The V and J ends lost 5 bases and 1 base respectively, with 11 bases between them. The CDR3 runs to 14 residues. The V gene's germline CDR1 is SNHLY and CDR2 FYNNEI. The CDR3 sequence: CASSIQGSQETQYF. The CDR3 DNA reads TGTGCCAGCAGTATACAGGGATCCCAAGAGACCCAGTACTTC.

The rearrangement links TRBV18 to TRBJ1-3; D gene uncertain. This CDR3 spans 15 amino acids. Germline CDR1 is KGHSH and CDR2 is LQKENI. The V and J ends lost 2 bases and 2 bases respectively, with 10 bases between them. Written as DNA, the CDR3 is TGTGCCAGCTCACCAAACGGTCCTCCTGGAAACACCATATATTTT. As protein: CASSPNGPPGNTIYF.

This sequence joins TRBV6-5 and TRBJ2-7, with 9 bases fitting TRBD1. Germline V gives CDR1 MNHEY, CDR2 SVGAGI. Trimming cost V 6 bases and J 7 bases; bases outside gene matches: 13. The CDR3 extends over 15 amino acids. CDR3 sequence (DNA): TGTGCCAGCAGGCGGGGACAGGGCGCTGAAGGGGAGCAGTACTTC. Translating gives CASRRGQGAEGEQYF.

The chain links TRBV9 to TRBJ2-3, with 9 nucleotides matching TRBD2. The V and J ends lost 5 bases and 2 bases, in that order; junction bases with no gene match: 6. The germline V gene has CDR1 SGDLS and CDR2 YYNGEE. This CDR3 contains 15 residues. The CDR3 sequence is CASSRSGGDTDTQYF. CDR3 nucleotides: TGTGCCAGCAGTCGTAGCGGGGGAGACACAGATACGCAGTATTTT.

The chain links TRBV4-1 to TRBJ1-1, with TRBD1 identical over 8 bases. The CDR3 is 14 residues long. Germline assignment: CDR1 MGHRA and CDR2 YSYEKL. After removal of 6 bases from V and 5 bases from J, the junction contained 8 bases not matched to a gene. CDR3 in amino acids: CASSNDRGGTEAFF. The CDR3 DNA is TGCGCCAGCAGTAACGACAGGGGCGGAACTGAAGCTTTCTTT.

V usage is TRBV18 and J usage is TRBJ1-5; D not certain. V was pared by 3 bases and J by 2 bases, with 8 bases between. Germline CDR1 KGHSH, CDR2 LQKENI. This CDR3 is built from 14 residues. The DNA for the CDR3 is TGTGCCAGCTCACCGACGGGTGGCAATCAGCCCCAGCATTTT. Its translation: CASSPTGGNQPQHF.

The chain recombines TRBV15 with TRBJ2-7; a weak D match, TRBD2 (6 bases). V dropped 1 base and J dropped 3 bases, with 10 bases sitting between them. The CDR3 sequence is 14 residues long. Germline CDR1 is LNHNV and CDR2 is YYDKDF (reference sequence). CDR3 in amino acids: CATSRVAGNYEQYF. CDR3 sequence (DNA): TGTGCCACCAGCAGAGTGGCGGGAAACTACGAGCAGTACTTC.